This T cell receptor beta chain is drawn from a study of tumor and adjacent non-tumor tissue in lung cancer. The CDR3 is 16 residues long. Germline CDR1 SGHAT, CDR2 FQNNGV. The library came from three nested PCR rounds adapted from ARM-PCR protocols. TCRdb fed the multiplex PCR reads into MiXCR, producing one record per CDR3 protein. The sample shows 120,000 or so distinct CDR3 sequences, about 80% of them seen only once. Comments on this clonotype: An end of the junction differs from the germline gene, which may be a read error.

This sample's RNA came from whole unsorted tissue. The material sequenced was lung tumor tissue. The V and J genes are TRBV11-2 and TRBJ2-2; TRBD1 matches 7 bases. This clonotype was obtained from a man between 65 and 85 years old with non-small cell lung cancer. The CDR3 bases are TGTGCCAGGAGCTTAGTGTGCACAGGGGTTGCCAGGGAGCTGTTTTTT. Encoded protein: CARSLVCTGVARELFF.